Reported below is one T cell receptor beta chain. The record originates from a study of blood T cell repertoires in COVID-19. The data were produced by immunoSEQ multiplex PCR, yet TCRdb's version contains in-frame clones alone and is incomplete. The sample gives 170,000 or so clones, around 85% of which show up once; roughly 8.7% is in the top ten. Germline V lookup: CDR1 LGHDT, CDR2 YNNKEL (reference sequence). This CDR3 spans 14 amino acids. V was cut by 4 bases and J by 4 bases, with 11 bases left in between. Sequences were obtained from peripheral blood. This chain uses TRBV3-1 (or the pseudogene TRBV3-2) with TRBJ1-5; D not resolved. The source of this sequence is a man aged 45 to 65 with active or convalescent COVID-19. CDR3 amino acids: CASSRIPGNQPQHF. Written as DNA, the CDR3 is TGTGCCAGCAGCCGGATCCCGGGAAATCAGCCCCAGCATTTT.